These 14 T cell receptor beta chains were all obtained from the same sample, sequenced in a study of T cell responses to AZD1222 COVID-19 vaccine (dated by TCRdb to 2020 to 2023). What the time point label conveys for this sample: baseline before first vaccination. The library was made by the immunoSEQ multiplex PCR assay. The table was pulled from immuneACCESS by TCRdb, which kept in-frame rearrangements only. Such tables lose some clones; where checked, under half of the loss comes from unresolved V genes, and the rest has no known cause. The sample table holds approximately 180,000 clones, of which 70% to 90% were seen once. The top ten clones comprise about 6.1% of the sample. Sequencing was performed on peripheral blood, taken on day 0 of AZD1222 vaccination. These receptors all stem from an adult in good health.

The chain joins TRBV2 to TRBJ2-7; TRBD2 is a possible D gene (6 bases). Between the trimmed V and J ends, which lost 3 bases and 6 bases, there was a span of 9 bases. The V gene's germline CDR1 is SNHLY and CDR2 FYNNEI. The CDR3 totals 12 residues. As DNA, the CDR3 is TGTGCCAGCAGTGAGCAGGGAGGCGAGCAGTACTTC. Translated: CASSEQGGEQYF.

The J gene is TRBJ2-1, the V gene TRBV18; 8 nucleotides agree with TRBD2. This CDR3 has 15 amino acids. V gave up 1 base and J gave up 6 bases; unmatched junction bases: 5. Germline V gene lookup returns CDR1 KGHSH and CDR2 LQKENI. CDR3: CASSPLLAVSNEQFF. The CDR3 bases are TGTGCCAGCTCACCACTACTAGCGGTGAGCAATGAGCAGTTCTTC.

The chain uses TRBV27 and TRBJ2-3; 9 bases fit TRBD1. The CDR3 runs 15 residues. After removal of 8 bases from V and 5 bases from J, the junction contained 11 bases not matched to a gene. Germline V gene data show CDR1 as MNHEY and CDR2 as SMNVEV (reference sequence). CDR3 bases: TGTGCCAGCCGAAACTCGGGACAGGGTGTAGATACGCAGTATTTT. Encoded protein: CASRNSGQGVDTQYF.

The V and J genes are TRBV18 and TRBJ2-3; D not certain. Germline V gene lookup returns CDR1 KGHSH and CDR2 LQKENI. This CDR3 comprises 14 residues. The V and J ends lost 1 base and 6 bases respectively, with 11 bases between them. The CDR3: CASSPRGGQDTQYF. CDR3 DNA: TGTGCCAGCTCACCACGGGGTGGGCAGGATACGCAGTATTTT. Full variable domain (rest looked up from reference TRBV18 and TRBJ2-3): NAGVMQNPRHLVRRRGQEARLRCSPMKGHSHVYWYRQLPEEGLKFMVYLQKENIIDESGMPKERFSAEFPKEGPSILRIQQVVRGDSAAYFCASSPRGGQDTQYFGPGTRLTVL.

This chain joins TRBV18 and TRBJ1-5; TRBD1 might be the D (6 bases). From germline, CDR1 is KGHSH and CDR2 LQKENI. V gave up 6 bases and J gave up 5 bases, with 11 bases separating them. The CDR3 covers 13 residues. The CDR3 DNA is TGTGCCAGCTCGGAGGGGGTGTATCAGCCCCAGCATTTT. It encodes CASSEGVYQPQHF.

This clone was recorded once. This chain joins TRBV5-1 and TRBJ2-3; D is possibly TRBD1 or TRBD2 (5 bases each). The length of the CDR3 is 16 residues. The germline V gene has CDR1 SGHRS and CDR2 YFSETQ. The ends were cut back, 1 base at V and 4 bases at J, with 16 bases in the middle. The DNA for the CDR3 is TGCGCCAGCAGCTTGAACCGGGACCTCGGGGCAGATACGCAGTATTTT. The encoded protein is CASSLNRDLGADTQYF.

The J gene is TRBJ1-4, the V gene TRBV9; 7 positions agree with TRBD1. V dropped 2 bases and J dropped 4; count of bases not matched to a gene: 8. Germline V gene data show CDR1 as SGDLS and CDR2 as YYNGEE. CDR3 length equals 16 residues. CDR3 region: CASSVTGTANNEKLFF. The CDR3 bases are TGTGCCAGCAGCGTGACAGGGACAGCAAATAATGAAAAACTGTTTTTT. Full variable domain (outside the CDR3, taken from reference TRBV9 and TRBJ1-4): DSGVTQTPKHLITATGQRVTLRCSPRSGDLSVYWYQQSLDQGLQFLIQYYNGEERAKGNILERFSAQQFPDLHSELNLSSLELGDSALYFCASSVTGTANNEKLFFGSGTQLSVL.

The chain employs TRBV6-6 and TRBJ1-2; D not resolved. The CDR3 has 15 residues. Trimming cost V 6 bases and J 3 bases, with 17 bases left between them. Germline-derived CDR1 and CDR2 are MNHNY and SVGAGI (reference sequence). This CDR3 reads CASREERAVDYGYTF. In DNA form, the CDR3 reads TGTGCCAGCAGAGAGGAGAGGGCGGTGGACTATGGCTACACCTTC.

The chain uses TRBV10-3 and TRBJ2-7; D unclear. The CDR3 has 11 amino acids. CDR1 is ENHRY, CDR2 SYGVKD, per germline. Trimming left V 10 bases short and J 0 bases short, with 7 bases between. This CDR3 reads CATRSSYEQYF. The CDR3 DNA sequence: TGTGCCACTCGGAGCTCCTACGAGCAGTACTTC.

V gene TRBV4-1 combines with J gene TRBJ2-1; TRBD2 matches 8 bases. CDR1 is MGHRA, CDR2 YSYEKL, per germline. Trimming removed 4 bases from V and 9 bases from J; junction bases left unmatched: 20. The CDR3 totals 18 residues. The CDR3 DNA reads as TGCGCCAGCAGCCTGAGAGTACCGGGGGGGCGGATGGTCGGTGAGCAGTTCTTC. Amino acid sequence: CASSLRVPGGRMVGEQFF.

The chain couples TRBV24-1 to TRBJ2-3; TRBD2 agrees at 8 bases. The CDR3 totals 16 residues. With V trimmed by 5 bases and J by 2 bases, 8 bases remained unmatched. CDR1 and CDR2 (germline): KGHDR, SFDVKD. CDR3 in amino acids: CATSGGTRADTDTQYF. Here the CDR3 DNA reads TGTGCCACCAGTGGGGGGACTAGAGCGGACACAGATACGCAGTATTTT.

The rearrangement links TRBV18 to TRBJ2-1; 9 nucleotides line up with TRBD2. The CDR3 sequence is 16 residues long. V dropped 4 bases and J dropped 4; count of bases not matched to a gene: 8. CDR1 and CDR2 (germline): KGHSH, LQKENI. The CDR3 coding sequence is TGTGCCAGCTCACTCGCCGGGACTAGCAGATACAATGAGCAGTTCTTC. Translating it yields CASSLAGTSRYNEQFF.

This clone was counted only a few times. The rearrangement uses TRBV5-1 and TRBJ2-6; 7 nucleotides align to TRBD1. The CDR3 totals 19 residues. J lost 0 bases, V lost 1 base, and 10 bases had no gene match. Germline loops: CDR1 SGHRS, CDR2 YFSETQ. The CDR3, as DNA: TGCGCCAGCAGCTTGCAGGGACAGTCAAGCAGCTCTGGGGCCAACGTCCTGACTTTC. Protein product: CASSLQGQSSSSGANVLTF.

V and J are TRBV3-1 (or the pseudogene TRBV3-2) and TRBJ1-6; D not certain. The V end was cut by 0 bases, the J end by 9 bases, with 15 bases between. Germline V gene data show CDR1 as LGHDT and CDR2 as YNNKEL (reference sequence). This CDR3 is built from 16 residues. The CDR3 DNA sequence: TGTGCCAGCAGCCAAGACGGCCAAATTAGAGGTTCACCCCTCCACTTT. Protein sequence: CASSQDGQIRGSPLHF.